These 15 T cell receptor beta chains were all obtained from the same sample, sequenced in a study of cytomegalovirus exposure and HLA in healthy donors. With 60 Vbeta and 13 Jbeta primers, the PCR was carried out. Sequencing was performed with immunoSEQ multiplex PCR; in TCRdb, only in-frame clones are kept and a portion is missing. The table has some 190,000 clones, over 70% seen once. Sequenced: PBMCs. These receptors all stem from a man between 18 and 29 years old in good health and CMV-seronegative.

This clone was found a few times. The V and J genes are TRBV10-3 and TRBJ1-1, with a weak D call TRBD1 (6 bases). Germline loops: CDR1 ENHRY, CDR2 SYGVKD. Trimming stripped 11 bases from V and 5 bases from J, with 21 bases between. This CDR3 contains 14 residues. This CDR3 is CASCPGGAGTEAFF. The CDR3 DNA sequence: TGTGCCTCCTGCCCGGGGGGGGCGGGAACTGAAGCTTTCTTT.

A single count supports this clone. The chain combines TRBV2 with TRBJ2-5; maybe TRBD2 (6 bases). This CDR3 is built from 15 residues. Looked up from germline, CDR1 is SNHLY and CDR2 is FYNNEI. With 2 bases removed from V and 5 bases from J, the gap between germline ends came to 15 bases. This CDR3 is CASSEMRTKVETQYF. The DNA for the CDR3 is TGTGCCAGCAGTGAAATGAGGACTAAGGTGGAGACCCAGTACTTC.

The rearrangement joins TRBV7-6 to TRBJ2-5, with D perhaps TRBD2 (6 bases). V was cut by 5 bases and J by 1 base, with 17 bases left in between. The V gene's germline CDR1 is SGHVS and CDR2 FNYEAQ. The CDR3 covers 16 residues. For the CDR3, the DNA is TGTGCCAGCAGCCCGCCTTTGGCGGGGCTCCAAGAGACCCAGTACTTC. Amino acid sequence: CASSPPLAGLQETQYF. The entire variable domain, with the rest obtained from reference TRBV7-6 and TRBJ2-5, is as follows: GAGVSQSPRYKVTKRGQDVALRCDPISGHVSLYWYRQALGQGPEFLTYFNYEAQQDKSGLPNDRFSAERPEGSISTLTIQRTEQRDSAMYRCASSPPLAGLQETQYFGPGTRLLVL.

This rearrangement joins TRBV5-6 to TRBJ1-5; no reliable D call. The CDR3 has 14 residues. Germline lookup yields CDR1 SGHDT and CDR2 YYEEEE. With 1 base removed from V and 7 bases from J, the gap between germline ends came to 12 bases. The CDR3 is CASSLLPGGQPQHF. The CDR3 DNA reads as TGTGCCAGCAGCTTGCTACCAGGAGGGCAGCCCCAGCATTTT. Drawing the rest from reference TRBV5-6 and TRBJ1-5, the complete variable domain is DAGVTQSPTHLIKTRGQQVTLRCSPKSGHDTVSWYQQALGQGPQFIFQYYEEEERQRGNFPDRFSGHQFPNYSSELNVNALLLGDSALYLCASSLLPGGQPQHFGDGTRLSIL.

V is TRBV9 and J is TRBJ1-3, with D unresolved. The CDR3 is 16 amino acids. Trimming took 2 bases from V and 0 from J, leaving 12 bases between them. Germline V gene sequence: CDR1 SGDLS, CDR2 YYNGEE. The CDR3 region is CASSVHLGFSGNTIYF. In DNA form, the CDR3 reads TGTGCCAGCAGCGTGCATCTAGGCTTCTCTGGAAACACCATATATTTT. Full variable domain (remainder filled in from reference TRBV9 and TRBJ1-3): DSGVTQTPKHLITATGQRVTLRCSPRSGDLSVYWYQQSLDQGLQFLIQYYNGEERAKGNILERFSAQQFPDLHSELNLSSLELGDSALYFCASSVHLGFSGNTIYFGEGSWLTVV.

This CDR3 is CASSLRERPDTQYF. The CDR3 region has the DNA TGTGCCAGCAGCCTCCGAGAGCGCCCCGATACGCAGTATTTT. The V gene is TRBV9, the J gene TRBJ2-3, with unresolved D. Trimming stripped 4 bases from V and 6 bases from J, with 15 bases between. The CDR3 contains 14 residues. The germline V gene encodes CDR1 SGDLS and CDR2 YYNGEE.

The chain uses TRBV9 and TRBJ2-2, with D uncertain. Looked up from germline, CDR1 is SGDLS and CDR2 is YYNGEE. V gave up 0 bases and J gave up 7 bases, with 13 bases separating them. The CDR3 loop spans 15 amino acids. The CDR3 loop reads CASSVGVRSVGELFF. The DNA for the CDR3 is TGTGCCAGCAGCGTAGGAGTGAGGTCTGTCGGGGAGCTGTTTTTT. Drawing the rest from reference TRBV9 and TRBJ2-2, the complete variable domain is DSGVTQTPKHLITATGQRVTLRCSPRSGDLSVYWYQQSLDQGLQFLIQYYNGEERAKGNILERFSAQQFPDLHSELNLSSLELGDSALYFCASSVGVRSVGELFFGEGSRLTVL.

The chain joins TRBV6-4 to TRBJ2-2; the match to TRBD2 covers 14 bases. The CDR3 extends over 18 amino acids. The V and J ends lost 3 bases and 4 bases, in that order; junction bases with no gene match: 7. The germline gives CDR1 MRHNA, CDR2 SNTAGT. As DNA, the CDR3 is TGTGCCAGCAGTGAAGGGACTAGCGGGAGTAGCGTCACCGGGGAGCTGTTTTTT. This translates into CASSEGTSGSSVTGELFF.

This clone occurred a few times. This chain joins TRBV6-5 and TRBJ2-3, with 9 bases aligning to TRBD2. Trimming took 8 bases from V and 7 from J; bases not matched to a gene: 13. CDR1 is MNHEY and CDR2 is SVGAGI in the germline V gene. This CDR3 is 15 amino acids long. CDR3 sequence: CASDLGAGGTNTQYF. The CDR3 DNA follows: TGTGCCAGCGACCTGGGAGCGGGGGGCACGAATACGCAGTATTTT.

V gene TRBV7-2 combines with J gene TRBJ2-2; TRBD1 agrees at 7 bases. V was pared by 5 bases and J by 4 bases, with 7 bases of the junction left unmatched. Germline V CDR1 and CDR2: SGHTA, FQGNSA. The CDR3 has 15 residues. This CDR3 is CASSPRTGATGELFF. As DNA, the CDR3 is TGTGCCAGCAGCCCCCGGACAGGAGCCACCGGGGAGCTGTTTTTT.

The chain employs TRBV7-2 and TRBJ2-3; the D gene is possibly TRBD2 (5 bases). V dropped 3 bases and J dropped 2 bases, with 6 bases sitting between them. Germline CDR1 is SGHTA and CDR2 is FQGNSA. There are 13 residues in the CDR3. CDR3 protein: CASSLRDTDTQYF. CDR3 DNA: TGTGCCAGCAGCTTGAGGGACACAGATACGCAGTATTTT.

V gene TRBV13 combines with J gene TRBJ2-3, with 8 bases that match TRBD1. The CDR3 spans 16 residues. V was pared by 4 bases and J by 2 bases, with 8 bases of the junction left unmatched. Germline V gene sequence: CDR1 PRHDT, CDR2 FYEKMQ (reference sequence). The CDR3 is CASSWGTGKSTDTQYF. The CDR3, as DNA: TGTGCCAGCAGCTGGGGGACAGGCAAATCCACAGATACGCAGTATTTT.

This clone was picked up a small number of times. The J gene is TRBJ2-7, the V gene TRBV6-5, with TRBD2 matching over 8 bases. CDR3 length: 14 amino acids. CDR1 MNHEY and CDR2 SVGAGI come from the germline V gene. V shed 6 bases, J shed 1 base, and the junction held 5 bases outside the gene matches. CDR3 protein: CASRPGLGSYEQYF. The CDR3 DNA sequence: TGTGCCAGCAGACCGGGACTAGGGTCCTACGAGCAGTACTTC.

This clone appeared a few times. The genes are TRBV25-1 and TRBJ2-3; 11 bases are a match to TRBD1. Germline V gene lookup returns CDR1 MGHDK and CDR2 SYGVNS. The CDR3 totals 16 residues. After removal of 4 bases from V and 2 bases from J, the junction contained 5 bases not matched to a gene. The CDR3 DNA follows: TGTGCCAGCAGTGGGGGGGGACAGGGGGACACAGATACGCAGTATTTT. Its protein product is CASSGGGQGDTDTQYF. Variable domain in full (rest from reference TRBV25-1 and TRBJ2-3): EADIYQTPRYLVIGTGKKITLECSQTMGHDKMYWYQQDPGMELHLIHYSYGVNSTEKGDLSSESTVSRIRTEHFPLTLESARPSHTSQYLCASSGGGQGDTDTQYFGPGTRLTVL.

V usage is TRBV2 and J usage is TRBJ2-5; a possible D gene is TRBD2 (5 bases). The V gene lost 1 base and the J gene lost 7 bases, with 16 bases spanning the gap. Germline CDR1 is SNHLY and CDR2 is FYNNEI. The CDR3 is made up of 15 amino acids. This chain's CDR3 is CASSEDLPSGVTQYF. The CDR3 DNA reads as TGTGCCAGCAGTGAAGACTTACCGTCCGGGGTGACCCAGTACTTC.